The clone carrying this T cell receptor (beta chain) occurred many times. Specified time point: sample taken at primary tumor resection. This entry comes from a study of spatial heterogeneity in lung cancer. This CDR3 is 15 amino acids long. Germline CDR1 reads ENHRY; CDR2 reads SYGVKD. V lost 8 bases and J lost 1; bases outside the gene matches: 9. On each TCR cDNA molecule, a unique molecular identifier was present. Using its own MiXCR run on the 5' RACE reads, TCRdb lists one record per CDR3 protein. The sample yields 20,000 to 25,000 distinct CDR3 sequences, about 5.8% seen once. This receptor was taken from a male donor with early-stage non-small cell lung cancer. The chain links TRBV10-3 to TRBJ1-1; TRBD1 matches 8 bases. Specimen: PBMCs, collected at surgery. This CDR3 reads CAIRQGSEKNTEAFF. For the CDR3, the DNA is TGTGCCATCCGACAGGGGTCCGAAAAGAACACTGAAGCTTTCTTT.